Listed below are T cell receptor beta chains from one sample, sequenced in a study of blood T cell repertoires in COVID-19. Sequencing used immunoSEQ multiplex PCR; TCRdb keeps in-frame clones, though not all of them. The table has approximately 150,000 clones, around four fifths seen once. Sequencing was done on a sample of PBMCs or T cells enriched from blood (not recorded which). The receptors were gathered from a woman aged 45-65 years with acute COVID-19. Each CDR3 is given with its conserved first and last residue. Fields, in order: D gene, CDR3 length, clone size, V gene, J gene, CDR3 DNA, CDR3 protein. A D gene is named only where the DNA matches it firmly. The size entry is marked missing in some rows and otherwise reads once, few, many or a size class.

D: TRBD1; length: 15; size: few; V: TRBV7-8; J: TRBJ2-7; DNA: TGTGCCAGCAGCTTAATCGGGACAGGGTATTACGAGCAGTACTTC; CDR3: CASSLIGTGYYEQYF
D: TRBD1; length: 13; size: few; V: TRBV5-1; J: TRBJ1-1; DNA: TGCGCCAGCAGGGGGACAGTAAACACTGAAGCTTTCTTT; CDR3: CASRGTVNTEAFF
D: TRBD1; length: 13; size: -; V: TRBV2; J: TRBJ2-5; DNA: TGTGCCAGCAGTGGGACAGGGGGCGAGACCCAGTACTTC; CDR3: CASSGTGGETQYF
D: TRBD1; length: 13; size: -; V: TRBV11-2; J: TRBJ1-5; DNA: TGTGCCAGCAGCCTGACAGGGGGCCAGCCCCAGCATTTT; CDR3: CASSLTGGQPQHF
D: -; length: 17; size: once; V: TRBV29-1; J: TRBJ2-5; DNA: TGCAGCGTTGTTGTTGGGATGCCAGGGGGGAAGCAAGAGACCCAGTACTTC; CDR3: CSVVVGMPGGKQETQYF
D: TRBD1; length: 13; size: -; V: TRBV18; J: TRBJ1-2; DNA: TGTGCCAGCTCAACGGGACAGGGGAGAAGCTACACCTTC; CDR3: CASSTGQGRSYTF
D: -; length: 17; size: -; V: TRBV7-9; J: TRBJ2-2; DNA: TGTGCCAGCAGGAAGGCACCTAGCAGATTGAACACCGGGGAGCTGTTTTTT; CDR3: CASRKAPSRLNTGELFF
D: -; length: 12; size: -; V: TRBV29-1; J: TRBJ2-3; DNA: TGCAGCGTTGACGGGGGCACAGATACGCAGTATTTT; CDR3: CSVDGGTDTQYF
D: -; length: 14; size: -; V: TRBV19; J: TRBJ1-2; DNA: TGTGCCAGTAGTAGCCGGAGCTGGTTCGGTGGCTACACCTTC; CDR3: CASSSRSWFGGYTF
D: TRBD2; length: 16; size: -; V: TRBV19; J: TRBJ2-2; DNA: TGTGCCAGTAGGCCACTAGCGGGCCCGAACACCGGGGAGCTGTTTTTT; CDR3: CASRPLAGPNTGELFF
D: -; length: 15; size: -; V: TRBV5-4; J: TRBJ2-1; DNA: TGTGCCAGCAGCTTTGTCGCGGGAATCCGCAATGAGCAGTTCTTC; CDR3: CASSFVAGIRNEQFF
D: TRBD2; length: 14; size: -; V: TRBV14; J: TRBJ2-5; DNA: TGTGCCAGCAGCCAACTAGCGGGAAGGGAGACCCAGTACTTC; CDR3: CASSQLAGRETQYF
D: -; length: 13; size: once; V: TRBV11-2; J: TRBJ1-1; DNA: TGTGCCAGCAGCTTAGCAGAGAACACTGAAGCTTTCTTT; CDR3: CASSLAENTEAFF
D: TRBD2; length: 13; size: -; V: TRBV5-4; J: TRBJ2-3; DNA: TGTGCCAGCAGCTTGGTGGGGGGGGATACGCAGTATTTT; CDR3: CASSLVGGDTQYF
D: -; length: 15; size: -; V: TRBV7-8; J: TRBJ1-2; DNA: TGTGCCAGCAGCCAGCCCGGCGGGGGCGATTATGGCTACACCTTC; CDR3: CASSQPGGGDYGYTF
D: -; length: 16; size: -; V: TRBV5-5; J: TRBJ2-3; DNA: TGTGCCAGCAGCTTGGGGACAGGACGGGGGATTGGTACGCAGTATTTT; CDR3: CASSLGTGRGIGTQYF
D: TRBD1; length: 16; size: -; V: TRBV28; J: TRBJ2-3; DNA: TGTGCCAGCAGTCCTAACAGGGGGCGGAGCACAGATACGCAGTATTTT; CDR3: CASSPNRGRSTDTQYF
D: -; length: 14; size: -; V: TRBV19; J: TRBJ2-1; DNA: TGTGCCAGTAGTCAGCGGGGACAATACAATGAGCAGTTCTTC; CDR3: CASSQRGQYNEQFF
D: TRBD1; length: 15; size: few; V: TRBV7-8; J: TRBJ2-1; DNA: TGTGCCAGCAGCTCAGAGGACAGGGGGCTGGATGAGCAGTTCTTC; CDR3: CASSSEDRGLDEQFF
D: TRBD1; length: 16; size: -; V: TRBV5-6; J: TRBJ1-1; DNA: TGTGCCAGCAGCCCGGACAGGGGGTATAAGGACACTGAAGCTTTCTTT; CDR3: CASSPDRGYKDTEAFF